This TCR beta chain emerged from a study of technical replicates of blood from several donors. Sequencing was performed with immunoSEQ multiplex PCR; in TCRdb, only in-frame clones are kept and a portion is missing. Of roughly 48,000 clones listed, roughly 90% were seen once; the top ten hold about 3.8%. The germline V gene encodes CDR1 SGHRS and CDR2 YFSETQ. Trimming shortened V by 0 bases and J by 0 bases, and 7 bases separated the two germline ends. The CDR3 is made up of 15 amino acids. Material: PBMCs. This chain joins TRBV5-1 and TRBJ1-3; D remains ambiguous. This TCR was sampled from a human donor in good health. Some clones in this sample may be carry-over from other donors' samples. The CDR3 region has the DNA TGCGCCAGCAGCTTGGCCTCGGTCTCTGGAAACACCATATATTTT. Amino acid sequence: CASSLASVSGNTIYF.